The 13 T cell receptor beta chains below were found in one sample sequenced in a study of Ad26.COV2.S vaccination and SARS-CoV-2 variants. Profiling relied on immunoSEQ multiplex PCR, and the TCRdb table lists in-frame clones only, not all of them. Seen here are around 370,000 clones, approximately 90% observed once, and the top ten hold 3% to 4%. The sequencing used peripheral blood, collected after recovery from COVID-19. The receptors derive from a human donor who had recovered from COVID-19.

This rearrangement joins TRBV25-1 to TRBJ1-2, with D possibly being TRBD1 (5 bases). Germline values: CDR1 MGHDK, CDR2 SYGVNS. This CDR3 is built from 14 residues. Trimming stripped 5 bases from V and 2 bases from J, with 12 bases between. The CDR3 DNA reads as TGTGCCAGCAGTCGCACCAGGGCAAACTATGGCTACACCTTC. This gives the protein CASSRTRANYGYTF.

A single count supports this clone. The chain links TRBV19 to TRBJ1-2; possible D gene TRBD1, 5 bases. V was clipped by 6 bases and J by 6 bases, with 14 bases between them. CDR1 LNHDA and CDR2 SQIVND come from the germline V gene (reference sequence). The CDR3 is made up of 13 amino acids. CDR3 DNA sequence: TGTGCCAGTAGCGCGGCAGGCAGGGATGGCTACACCTTC. This codes for CASSAAGRDGYTF.

The CDR3 here is CATSRDYRDAYGYTF. CDR3 sequence (DNA): TGTGCCACCAGCAGAGATTACAGAGACGCCTATGGCTACACCTTC. The chain joins TRBV15 to TRBJ1-2; D ambiguous. CDR3 length equals 15 residues. Germline V lookup: CDR1 LNHNV, CDR2 YYDKDF (reference sequence). The ends were cut back, 0 bases at V and 4 bases at J, with 12 bases in the middle.

The chain is built from TRBV14 and TRBJ2-3, with unresolved D. Trimming stripped 9 bases from V and 2 bases from J, with 15 bases between. Germline CDR1 SGHDN, CDR2 FVKESK. There are 14 residues in the CDR3. CDR3 DNA: TGTGCCAGAGCCCCGGACCCCTTCACAGATACGCAGTATTTT. Its translation: CARAPDPFTDTQYF.

This chain joins TRBV6-2 or TRBV6-3 and TRBJ2-7; TRBD1 matches at 9 bases. Germline CDR1 is MNHEY and CDR2 is SVGEGT. V lost 2 bases and J lost 0; bases outside the gene matches: 8. This CDR3 contains 17 residues. CDR3 DNA sequence: TGTGCCAGCAGTTACAATACTATGGGACAGGGCTCCTACGAGCAGTACTTC. Its translation: CASSYNTMGQGSYEQYF.

This chain connects TRBV7-3 to TRBJ2-1, with a possible D match to TRBD2 (6 bases). Germline V gene lookup returns CDR1 SGHTA and CDR2 FQGTGA. The CDR3 is made up of 14 amino acids. The germline V and J ends were trimmed by 5 bases and 6 bases, with 14 bases remaining between them. In DNA form, the CDR3 reads TGTGCCAGCAGCCGCGTGGGCGGGGCCAATGAGCAGTTCTTC. This encodes CASSRVGGANEQFF.

V and J are TRBV10-2 and TRBJ1-2, with D uncertain. The CDR3 extends over 13 amino acids. Germline V gene lookup returns CDR1 WSHSY and CDR2 SAAADI. V lost 3 bases, J lost 5 bases, and 10 bases lay in between. The CDR3 bases are TGCGCCAGCAGTGACGCATCACTATATGGCTACACCTTC. Its protein is CASSDASLYGYTF.

The gene calls are TRBV11-2 and TRBJ1-1; unclear D gene. The CDR3 has 15 residues. The V end was cut by 7 bases, the J end by 0 bases, with 15 bases between. Germline V lookup: CDR1 SGHAT, CDR2 FQNNGV. Here the CDR3 reads CASKNQQVMNTEAFF. As DNA, the CDR3 is TGTGCCAGCAAAAACCAACAAGTTATGAACACTGAAGCTTTCTTT.

The chain joins TRBV27 to TRBJ1-6; D unresolved. With 3 bases removed from V and 0 bases from J, the gap between germline ends came to 12 bases. This CDR3 has 17 residues. Per germline, CDR1 MNHEY and CDR2 SMNVEV (reference sequence). The chain's CDR3 is CASSFVSESSYNSPLHF. The CDR3 DNA sequence: TGTGCCAGCAGTTTCGTTTCGGAGAGCTCCTATAATTCACCCCTCCACTTT.

The chain uses TRBV4-1 and TRBJ1-1; 7 bases match TRBD1. Germline loops: CDR1 MGHRA, CDR2 YSYEKL. The V gene end was trimmed by 0 bases and the J gene end by 5 bases; junction bases not matched to a gene: 12. The CDR3 is 17 amino acids. CDR3 sequence reads: CASSQDFLRLQGTEAFF. CDR3 coding DNA: TGCGCCAGCAGCCAAGATTTTCTCAGACTACAGGGGACTGAAGCTTTCTTT.

This clone appeared a few times. V usage is TRBV4-1 and J usage is TRBJ1-5; TRBD1 agrees at 7 bases. The V segment lost 0 bases and the J segment 7 bases; nucleotides outside the gene matches: 9. Germline V CDR1 and CDR2: MGHRA, YSYEKL. This CDR3 comprises 16 residues. The CDR3 here is CASSQEGRGQGQPQHF. CDR3 in DNA: TGCGCCAGCAGCCAAGAGGGGAGGGGGCAGGGGCAGCCCCAGCATTTT.

This chain links TRBV6-5 with TRBJ2-5, with a weak D call TRBD1 (5 bases). The length of the CDR3 is 11 residues. Germline CDR1 is MNHEY and CDR2 is SVGAGI. The germline V and J ends were trimmed by 8 bases and 5 bases, with 9 bases remaining between them. DNA for the CDR3: TGTGCCAGCGGCCAGGGTGAGACCCAGTACTTC. Encoded protein: CASGQGETQYF.

A note on this clone: Other DNA sequences in this specimen translate into the identical CDR3. This chain links TRBV6-5 with TRBJ2-1, with a possible D match to TRBD2 (7 bases). Between the trimmed V and J ends, which lost 0 bases and 2 bases, there was a span of 11 bases. Germline-derived CDR1 and CDR2 are MNHEY and SVGAGI. The CDR3 is 16 residues long. CDR3: CASSYSGGGPYNEQFF. The CDR3, as DNA: TGTGCCAGCAGTTACTCCGGCGGGGGCCCCTACAATGAGCAGTTCTTC.